The following is a T cell receptor (beta chain) sequence with its context. Its antigen remains unidentified. Trimming removed 4 bases at V and 0 bases at J, with 17 bases between. The CDR3 extends over 17 amino acids. From germline, CDR1 is SGHNT and CDR2 YYREEE (reference sequence). These data originate in a study of TIL therapy for anti-PD-1-resistant metastatic lung cancer. Study at large: Tumors were harvested before any PD-1/PD-L1 blockade.

This was the immunoSEQ v3 assay. Some clones are missing from TCRdb's copy, which holds only in-frame ones; the method was immunoSEQ multiplex PCR. The profile shows 20,000 to 25,000 clones, over 70% of them singletons. Stated time point: pre-treatment sample, taken before nivolumab and TIL therapy. General study results and limits: Patients were highly selected, enriched for treatment-naive, never-smoker and oncogene-addicted cases.

The clonotype comes from a person aged 25 to 79 with non-small cell lung cancer. The sample consisted of blood, taken at baseline. This chain connects TRBV5-4 to TRBJ1-5; D unresolved. As DNA, the CDR3 is TGTGCCAGCAGCCCCCGGGGAGGGCGTTGTAGCAATCAGCCCCAGCATTTT. Its translation is CASSPRGGRCSNQPQHF.